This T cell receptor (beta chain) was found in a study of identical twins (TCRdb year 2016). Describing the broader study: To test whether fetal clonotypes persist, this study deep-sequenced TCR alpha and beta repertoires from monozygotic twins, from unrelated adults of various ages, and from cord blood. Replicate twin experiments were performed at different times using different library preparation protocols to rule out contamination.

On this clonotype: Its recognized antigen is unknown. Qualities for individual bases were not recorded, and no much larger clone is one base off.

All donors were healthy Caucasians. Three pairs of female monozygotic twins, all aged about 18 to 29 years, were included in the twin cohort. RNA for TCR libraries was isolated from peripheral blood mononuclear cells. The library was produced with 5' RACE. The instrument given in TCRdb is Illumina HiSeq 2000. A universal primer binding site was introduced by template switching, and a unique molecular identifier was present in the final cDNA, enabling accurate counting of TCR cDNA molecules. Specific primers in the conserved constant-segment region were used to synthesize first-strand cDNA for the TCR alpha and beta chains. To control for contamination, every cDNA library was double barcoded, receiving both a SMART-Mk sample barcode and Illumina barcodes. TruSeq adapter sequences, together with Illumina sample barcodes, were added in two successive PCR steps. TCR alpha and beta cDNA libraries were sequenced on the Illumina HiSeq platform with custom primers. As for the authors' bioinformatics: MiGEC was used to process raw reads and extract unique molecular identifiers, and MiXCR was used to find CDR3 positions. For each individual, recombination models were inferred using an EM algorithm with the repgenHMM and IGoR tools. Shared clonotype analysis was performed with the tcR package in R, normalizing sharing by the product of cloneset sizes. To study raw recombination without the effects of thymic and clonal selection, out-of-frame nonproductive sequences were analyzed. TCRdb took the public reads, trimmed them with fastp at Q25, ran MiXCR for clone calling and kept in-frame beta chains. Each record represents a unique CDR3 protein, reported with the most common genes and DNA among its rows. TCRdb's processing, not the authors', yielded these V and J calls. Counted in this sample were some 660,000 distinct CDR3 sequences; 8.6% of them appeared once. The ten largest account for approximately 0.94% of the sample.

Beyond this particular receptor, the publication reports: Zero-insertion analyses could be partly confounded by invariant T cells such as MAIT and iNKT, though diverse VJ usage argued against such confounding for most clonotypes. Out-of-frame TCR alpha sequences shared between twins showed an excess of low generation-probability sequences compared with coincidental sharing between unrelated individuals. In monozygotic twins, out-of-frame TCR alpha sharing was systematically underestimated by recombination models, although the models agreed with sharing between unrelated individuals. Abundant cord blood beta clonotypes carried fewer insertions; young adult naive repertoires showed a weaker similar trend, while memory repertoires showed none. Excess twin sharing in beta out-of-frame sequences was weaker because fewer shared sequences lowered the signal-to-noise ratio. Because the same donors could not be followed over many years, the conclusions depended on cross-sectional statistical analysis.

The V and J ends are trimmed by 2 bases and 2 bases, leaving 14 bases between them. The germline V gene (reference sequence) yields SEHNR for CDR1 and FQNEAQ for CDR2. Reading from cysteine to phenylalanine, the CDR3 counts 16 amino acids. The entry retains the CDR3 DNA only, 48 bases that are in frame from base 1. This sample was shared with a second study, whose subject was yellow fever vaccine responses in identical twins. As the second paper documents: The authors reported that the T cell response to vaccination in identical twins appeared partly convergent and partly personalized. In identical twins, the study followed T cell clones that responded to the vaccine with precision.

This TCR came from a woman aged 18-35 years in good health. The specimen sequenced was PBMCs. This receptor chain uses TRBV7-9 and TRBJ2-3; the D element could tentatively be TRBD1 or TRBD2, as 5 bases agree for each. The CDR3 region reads CASSLRTGPTTDTQYF. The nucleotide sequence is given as TGTGCCAGCAGCTTAAGGACGGGGCCCACCACAGATACGCAGTATTTT.